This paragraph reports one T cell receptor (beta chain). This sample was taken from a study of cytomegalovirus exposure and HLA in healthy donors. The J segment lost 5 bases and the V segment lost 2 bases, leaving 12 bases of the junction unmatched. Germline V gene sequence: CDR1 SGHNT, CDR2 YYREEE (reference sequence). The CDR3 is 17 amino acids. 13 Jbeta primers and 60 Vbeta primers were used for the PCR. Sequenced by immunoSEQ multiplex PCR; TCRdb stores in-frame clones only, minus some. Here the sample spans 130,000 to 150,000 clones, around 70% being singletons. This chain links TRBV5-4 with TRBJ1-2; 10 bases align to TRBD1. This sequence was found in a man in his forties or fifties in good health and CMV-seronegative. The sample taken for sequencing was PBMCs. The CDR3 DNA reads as TGTGCCAGCAGCTTTCCCCCCGGGACAGGGGTTGGGTATGGCTACACCTTC. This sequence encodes CASSFPPGTGVGYGYTF.